This T cell receptor (beta chain) emerged from a study of cytomegalovirus exposure and HLA in healthy donors. Study-level findings and limits: Presence/absence analyses took donor sequencing depth as roughly uniform.

PCR employed 60 Vbeta and 13 Jbeta primers. Data came from immunoSEQ multiplex PCR; TCRdb stores just in-frame clones and leaves some out. The sample shows about 140,000 clones, approximately 80% of them seen only once. Details on this clone: The antigen remains unidentified.

The V gene's germline CDR1 is MDHEN and CDR2 SYDVKM. J was trimmed by 4 bases and V by 7 bases; bases with no gene match: 6. CDR3 length equals 14 residues. The chain has TRBV28 and TRBJ2-7; 11 bases line up with TRBD2. The TCR sequence derives from a man aged 25 to 45 in good health and CMV-seropositive. The sample was PBMCs. In DNA form, the CDR3 reads TGTGCCAGCATACAGGGACTAGCGGATTACGAGCAGTACTTC. Protein sequence: CASIQGLADYEQYF.